The next 24 T cell receptor beta chains were all read from a single sample in a study of identical twins. TCRdb fed the 5' RACE reads into MiXCR, producing one record per CDR3 protein. The table lists roughly 630,000 distinct CDR3 sequences, around 7.5% of them singletons. This same sample was also part of a study on yellow fever vaccine responses in identical twins.

The sequencing sample was made of PBMCs. The receptor set was obtained from a woman in her late teens or twenties in good health.

This clonotype has ten or more counts. The CDR3 sequence: CASRGGDTQYF. The DNA for the CDR3 is TGTGCCAGCAGGGGAGGAGATACGCAGTATTTT. V and J are TRBV2 and TRBJ2-3; the D gene is possibly TRBD2 (6 bases). CDR1 is SNHLY and CDR2 is FYNNEI in the germline V gene. Trimming took 6 bases from V and 5 from J, leaving 6 bases between them. The CDR3 contains 11 residues.

The rearrangement uses TRBV12-3 or TRBV12-4 and TRBJ2-3; D ambiguous. V was cut by 3 bases and J by 2 bases, with 9 bases left in between. This CDR3 has 14 residues. The CDR3 protein is CASSFQSYTDTQYF. The CDR3 region has the DNA TGTGCCAGCAGTTTCCAGAGTTACACAGATACGCAGTATTTT.

This clonotype was counted at least ten times. This rearrangement joins TRBV6-5 to TRBJ2-7, with TRBD1 matching 11 bases. The V segment lost 2 bases and the J segment 5 bases; nucleotides outside the gene matches: 5. The CDR3 totals 15 residues. Germline values: CDR1 MNHEY, CDR2 SVGAGI. CDR3 nucleotides: TGTGCCAGCAGTTACGGGACAGGGGGGTTGAACGAGCAGTACTTC. It is translated as CASSYGTGGLNEQYF.

This clonotype was seen only a few times. CDR3 region: CASKLGPEKLFF. CDR3 nucleotide sequence: TGTGCCAGCAAACTCGGTCCGGAAAAACTGTTTTTT. The V call is TRBV12-3 or TRBV12-4, the J call TRBJ1-4; D remains unclear. Trimming shortened V by 7 bases and J by 8 bases, and 11 bases separated the two germline ends. This CDR3 region has 12 residues.

There are a few counts of this clonotype. The V call is TRBV12-3 or TRBV12-4, the J call TRBJ2-3; 9 bases fit TRBD2. The CDR3 consists of 17 residues. V dropped 4 bases and J dropped 4; count of bases not matched to a gene: 12. The CDR3 protein is CASSSHELAGSADTQYF. CDR3 sequence (DNA): TGTGCCAGCAGTTCCCATGAGCTAGCGGGGAGTGCAGATACGCAGTATTTT.

This clonotype was recorded a few times. V usage is TRBV6-4 and J usage is TRBJ2-2; no reliable D call. V lost 0 bases and J 4 bases, leaving 6 bases between the germline ends. In germline, CDR1 is MRHNA, CDR2 SNTAGT. The length of the CDR3 is 14 residues. The CDR3 DNA follows: TGTGCCAGCAGTGACTCGTCTAGCACCGGGGAGCTGTTTTTT. Translated: CASSDSSSTGELFF.

In this sample, this clonotype turned up a few times. This sequence joins TRBV9 and TRBJ2-2; a weak D match, TRBD1 (6 bases). The CDR3 runs to 18 residues. V lost 3 bases and J lost 0, with 18 bases in between. Germline CDR1 SGDLS, CDR2 YYNGEE. The CDR3 reads CASSALSRDTPNTGELFF. CDR3 in DNA: TGTGCCAGCAGCGCCCTTTCCCGGGACACCCCGAACACCGGGGAGCTGTTTTTT.

The V gene is TRBV11-2, the J gene TRBJ1-2; TRBD1 aligns across 7 bases. CDR3 length equals 17 residues. Losses at the gene ends were 0 bases for V and 7 bases for J; bases not matched to a gene: 14. From germline, CDR1 is SGHAT and CDR2 FQNNGV. CDR3 coding DNA: TGTGCCAGCAGCTTAGATCGGGGACAGACTACCCTCGGTGGCTACACCTTC. It is translated as CASSLDRGQTTLGGYTF.

This clonotype was seen a handful of times. The chain has TRBV7-3 and TRBJ2-1, with D possibly TRBD1 on 6 matching bases. Trimming left V 5 bases short and J 6 bases short, with 20 bases between. Germline V gene data show CDR1 as SGHTA and CDR2 as FQGTGA. This CDR3 is built from 16 residues. The CDR3 region has the DNA TGTGCCAGCAGCAAAGTTGGGGGCAAGAAGGGCAATGAGCAGTTCTTC. Protein sequence: CASSKVGGKKGNEQFF.

This rearrangement joins TRBV12-3 or TRBV12-4 to TRBJ2-7; a weak D match, TRBD2 (6 bases). The CDR3 loop spans 14 amino acids. Between the trimmed V and J ends, which lost 5 bases and 4 bases, there was a span of 15 bases. The CDR3 DNA is TGTGCCAGCAGTCCACCGGAGGGCATTTACGAGCAGTACTTC. Its translation: CASSPPEGIYEQYF.

This clonotype was counted only a few times. Written as DNA, the CDR3 is TGTGCCAGCAGCGGCGTTGGAGGCAGGGGGACTGTCTATGGCTACACCTTC. Translating it yields CASSGVGGRGTVYGYTF. The chain has TRBV5-5 and TRBJ1-2, with TRBD1 matching 7 bases. This CDR3 contains 17 residues. Germline loops: CDR1 SGHKS, CDR2 YYEKEE (reference sequence). The junction had 16 bases not matched to a gene; V was cut back by 4 bases and J by 4 bases.

This chain joins TRBV7-9 and TRBJ2-3; TRBD2 matches at 8 bases. From germline, CDR1 is SEHNR and CDR2 FQNEAQ (reference sequence). CDR3 length equals 15 residues. The J segment lost 0 bases and the V segment lost 6 bases, leaving 5 bases of the junction unmatched. In DNA form, the CDR3 reads TGTGCCAGCAGTAGCGGGACCCCTAGCACAGATACGCAGTATTTT. Translated, it gives CASSSGTPSTDTQYF.

The rearrangement uses TRBV7-9 and TRBJ2-7, with 11 bases matching TRBD2. J gave up 3 bases and V 3 bases, and 1 base lay outside the gene matches. Per germline, CDR1 SEHNR and CDR2 FQNEAQ (reference sequence). This CDR3 spans 14 amino acids. CDR3 residues: CASSLTSGNYEQYF. The CDR3 DNA reads as TGTGCCAGCAGCTTGACTAGCGGGAACTACGAGCAGTACTTC.

The chain links TRBV20-1 to TRBJ2-1; D not resolved. The ends were cut back, 6 bases at V and 6 bases at J, with 15 bases in the middle. Germline CDR1 is DFQATT and CDR2 is SNEGSKA (reference sequence). This CDR3 spans 13 amino acids. For the CDR3, the DNA is TGCAGTGCACCCCGGGTCACCGCCAATGAGCAGTTCTTC. It codes for CSAPRVTANEQFF.

The chain recombines TRBV10-3 with TRBJ2-7, with 8 bases lining up with TRBD2. V lost 0 bases and J lost 5; bases outside the gene matches: 6. Germline V gene lookup returns CDR1 ENHRY and CDR2 SYGVKD. The CDR3 is made up of 15 amino acids. CDR3 sequence reads: CAISESAGGHDEQYF. The CDR3 nucleotides are TGTGCCATCAGTGAGTCCGCGGGAGGTCACGACGAGCAGTACTTC.

This clonotype was counted many times. The chain employs TRBV6-6 and TRBJ2-5; D is undetermined. Trimming took 6 bases from V and 5 from J, leaving 10 bases between them. CDR3 length: 12 amino acids. CDR1 and CDR2 (germline): MNHNY, SVGAGI (reference sequence). The CDR3 coding sequence is TGTGCCAGCAGCCGGAAGTCGGAGACCCAGTACTTC. Translating gives CASSRKSETQYF.

This clonotype was seen at least ten times. This chain joins TRBV6-2 or TRBV6-3 and TRBJ2-3, with D maybe TRBD2 (6 bases). This CDR3 spans 15 amino acids. Trimming cost V 6 bases and J 4 bases, with 17 bases left between them. CDR1 is MNHEY and CDR2 is SVGEGT in the germline V gene. This CDR3 is CASRNLLAPADTQYF. The CDR3 DNA sequence: TGTGCCAGCAGGAACCTACTAGCCCCGGCAGATACGCAGTATTTT.

This rearrangement joins TRBV3-1 to TRBJ1-6; TRBD1 aligns across 9 bases. Germline V gene sequence: CDR1 LGHDT, CDR2 YNNKEL (reference sequence). V shed 3 bases, J shed 11 bases, and the junction held 8 bases outside the gene matches. The CDR3 has 15 amino acids. The CDR3 region is CASSQGQGLLAPLHF. As DNA, the CDR3 is TGTGCCAGCAGCCAGGGACAGGGCCTATTAGCACCCCTCCACTTT.

This clonotype was seen only a few times. The rearrangement links TRBV27 to TRBJ1-2; 7 nucleotides align to TRBD1. V lost 5 bases and J lost 2; bases outside the gene matches: 8. The CDR3 has 15 amino acids. Germline V lookup: CDR1 MNHEY, CDR2 SMNVEV (reference sequence). CDR3 in DNA: TGTGCCAGCAGTCCGTTGACGACAGGGAACTATGGCTACACCTTC. Residues: CASSPLTTGNYGYTF.

This clonotype was observed many times. V and J are TRBV12-3 or TRBV12-4 and TRBJ2-4, with TRBD2 matching 9 bases. The CDR3 spans 15 residues. With 5 bases clipped from V and 6 bases from J, the junction kept 8 bases outside the gene matches. The CDR3 loop is CASSIGGRGLNIQYF. The CDR3 DNA reads as TGTGCCAGCAGTATCGGCGGGAGGGGTCTAAACATTCAGTACTTC.

This clonotype was recorded a few times. The rearrangement joins TRBV15 to TRBJ2-7; no firm D call. The germline V gene has CDR1 LNHNV and CDR2 YYDKDF (reference sequence). The CDR3 length is 13 residues. V was cut by 7 bases and J by 3 bases, with 13 bases left in between. The CDR3 bases are TGTGCCACCACCCTAGAAGACGGCTACGAGCAGTACTTC. As protein: CATTLEDGYEQYF.

The chain is built from TRBV10-2 and TRBJ2-1; the D gene is possibly TRBD2 (6 bases). V dropped 2 bases and J dropped 2 bases, with 10 bases sitting between them. The CDR3 has 15 amino acids. The germline CDR1 and CDR2 sequences are WSHSY and SAAADI. The CDR3 DNA reads as TGCGCCAGCAGTGAGCCCGCGGGGCCCTACAATGAGCAGTTCTTC. This gives the protein CASSEPAGPYNEQFF.

This clonotype came up a few times. As DNA, the CDR3 is TGCAGTGCTAGGCCCGGTTCGCGGGAGCGATCCTACGAGCAGTACTTC. Protein product: CSARPGSRERSYEQYF. The V gene is TRBV20-1, the J gene TRBJ2-7, with 7 positions matching TRBD2. V lost 3 bases to trimming and J lost 1 base; unmatched junction nucleotides: 12. The CDR3 spans 16 residues. The germline gives CDR1 DFQATT, CDR2 SNEGSKA (reference sequence).

There are many counts of this clonotype. This chain uses TRBV20-1 with TRBJ2-7; the D gene could be TRBD1 or TRBD2 (5 bases each). V was shortened by 1 base and J by 2 bases, with 18 bases between the two germline ends. CDR3 length equals 16 residues. CDR1 and CDR2 (germline): DFQATT, SNEGSKA (reference sequence). The DNA for the CDR3 is TGCAGTGCTAGAGTAAGGAAATGGGACGGTACCTACGAGCAGTACTTC. It codes for CSARVRKWDGTYEQYF.